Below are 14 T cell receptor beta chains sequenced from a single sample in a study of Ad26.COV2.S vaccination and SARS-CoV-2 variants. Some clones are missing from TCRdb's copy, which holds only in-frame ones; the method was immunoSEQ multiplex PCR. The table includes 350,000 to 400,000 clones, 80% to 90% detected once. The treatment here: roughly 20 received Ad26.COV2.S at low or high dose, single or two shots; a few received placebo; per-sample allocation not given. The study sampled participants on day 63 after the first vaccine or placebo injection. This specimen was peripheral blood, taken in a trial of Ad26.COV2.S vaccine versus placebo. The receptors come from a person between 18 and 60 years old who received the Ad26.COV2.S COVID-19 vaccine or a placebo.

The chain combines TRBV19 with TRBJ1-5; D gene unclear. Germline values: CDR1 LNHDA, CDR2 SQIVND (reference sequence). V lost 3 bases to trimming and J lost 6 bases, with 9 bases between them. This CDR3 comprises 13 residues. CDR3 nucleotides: TGTGCCAGTAGTATGGAAGCGGGTCAGCCCCAGCATTTT. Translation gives CASSMEAGQPQHF.

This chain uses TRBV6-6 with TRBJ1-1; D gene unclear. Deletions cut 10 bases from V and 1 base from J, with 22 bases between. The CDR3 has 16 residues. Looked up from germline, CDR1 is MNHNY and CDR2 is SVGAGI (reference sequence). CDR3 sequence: CATSFRADGWNTEAFF. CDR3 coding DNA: TGTGCCACCTCCTTTAGGGCGGACGGATGGAACACTGAAGCTTTCTTT.

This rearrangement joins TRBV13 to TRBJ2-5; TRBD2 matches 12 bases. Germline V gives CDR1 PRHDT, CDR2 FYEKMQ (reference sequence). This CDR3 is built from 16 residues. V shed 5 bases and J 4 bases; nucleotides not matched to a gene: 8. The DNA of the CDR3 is TGTGCCAGCAGCACCGGACTAGCGGGGAGAGGAGAGACCCAGTACTTC. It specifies CASSTGLAGRGETQYF. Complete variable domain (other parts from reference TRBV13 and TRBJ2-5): AAGVIQSPRHLIKEKRETATLKCYPIPRHDTVYWYQQGPGQDPQFLISFYEKMQSDKGSIPDRFSAQQFSDYHSELNMSSLELGDSALYFCASSTGLAGRGETQYFGPGTRLLVL.

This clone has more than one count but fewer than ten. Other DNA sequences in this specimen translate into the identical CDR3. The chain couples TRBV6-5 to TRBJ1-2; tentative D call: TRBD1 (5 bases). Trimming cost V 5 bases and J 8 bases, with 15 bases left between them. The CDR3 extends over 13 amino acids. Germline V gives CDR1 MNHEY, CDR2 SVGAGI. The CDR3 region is CASSPQGSYGYTF. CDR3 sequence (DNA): TGTGCCAGCAGTCCTCAGGGTTCGTACGGCTACACCTTC.

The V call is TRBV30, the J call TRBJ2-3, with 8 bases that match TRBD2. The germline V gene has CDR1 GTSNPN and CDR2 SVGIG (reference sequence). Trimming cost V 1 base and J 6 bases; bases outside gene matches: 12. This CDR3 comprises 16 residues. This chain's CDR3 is CAWSGLGSGGGDTQYF. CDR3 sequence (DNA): TGTGCCTGGAGTGGTTTAGGGAGCGGGGGTGGGGATACGCAGTATTTT.

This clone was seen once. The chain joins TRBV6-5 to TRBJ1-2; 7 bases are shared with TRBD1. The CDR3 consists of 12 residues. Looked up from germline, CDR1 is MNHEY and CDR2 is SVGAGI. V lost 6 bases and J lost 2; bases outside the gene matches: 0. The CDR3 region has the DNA TGTGCCAGCAGACAGGGGAACTATGGCTACACCTTC. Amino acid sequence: CASRQGNYGYTF.

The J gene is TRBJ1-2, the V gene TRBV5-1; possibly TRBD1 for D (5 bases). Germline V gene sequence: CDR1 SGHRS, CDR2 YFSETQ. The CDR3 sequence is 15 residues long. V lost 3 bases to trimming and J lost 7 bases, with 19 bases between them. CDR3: CASSSGPGPRTGYTF. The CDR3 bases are TGCGCCAGCAGCTCCGGTCCGGGACCCCGGACTGGCTACACCTTC.

The CDR3 sequence is CASSPLEEGNTIYF. Here the CDR3 DNA reads TGTGCCAGCAGCCCCCTTGAGGAAGGAAACACCATATATTTT. J is TRBJ1-3 and V is TRBV7-2; no clear D gene. V was clipped by 5 bases and J by 4 bases, with 12 bases between them. CDR1 and CDR2 from the germline V gene are SGHTA and FQGNSA. This CDR3 comprises 14 residues. The variable domain in full, completed from reference TRBV7-2 and TRBJ1-3, reads GAGVSQSPSNKVTEKGKDVELRCDPISGHTALYWYRQSLGQGLEFLIYFQGNSAPDKSGLPSDRFSAERTGGSVSTLTIQRTQQEDSAVYLCASSPLEEGNTIYFGEGSWLTVV.

The CDR3 region has the DNA TGTGCCAGCAGCGTAGTGGGACAGGGAGATGAGCAGTTCTTC. Translating gives CASSVVGQGDEQFF. The chain has TRBV9 and TRBJ2-1, with TRBD1 identical over 9 bases. The CDR3 is made up of 14 amino acids. The germline gives CDR1 SGDLS, CDR2 YYNGEE. The V segment lost 0 bases and the J segment 8 bases; nucleotides outside the gene matches: 3.

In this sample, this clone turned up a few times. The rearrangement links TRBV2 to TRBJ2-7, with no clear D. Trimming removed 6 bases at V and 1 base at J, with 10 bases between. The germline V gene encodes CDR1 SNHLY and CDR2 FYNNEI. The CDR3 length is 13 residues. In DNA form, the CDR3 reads TGTGCCAGCAGGGTGGACGGATCCTACGAGCAGTACTTC. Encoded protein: CASRVDGSYEQYF.

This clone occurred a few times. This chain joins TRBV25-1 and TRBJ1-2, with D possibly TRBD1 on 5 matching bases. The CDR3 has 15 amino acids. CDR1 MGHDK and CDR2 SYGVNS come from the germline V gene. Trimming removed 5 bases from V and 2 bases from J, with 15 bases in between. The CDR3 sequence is CASSQSHRGNYGYTF. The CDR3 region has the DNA TGTGCCAGCAGTCAAAGCCATCGGGGCAACTATGGCTACACCTTC.

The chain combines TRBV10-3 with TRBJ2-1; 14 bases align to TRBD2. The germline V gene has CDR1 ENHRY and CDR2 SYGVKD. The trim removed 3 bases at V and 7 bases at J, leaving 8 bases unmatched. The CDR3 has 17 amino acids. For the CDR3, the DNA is TGTGCCATCAGTGATATAAGGACTAGCGGGGGGTTTAATGAGCAGTTCTTC. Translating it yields CAISDIRTSGGFNEQFF.

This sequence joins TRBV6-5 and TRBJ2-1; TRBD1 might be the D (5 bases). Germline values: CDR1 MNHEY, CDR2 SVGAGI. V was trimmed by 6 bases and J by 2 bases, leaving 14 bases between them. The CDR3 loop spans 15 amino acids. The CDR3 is CASRRYQDTYNEQFF. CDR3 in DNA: TGTGCCAGCAGGAGATACCAGGACACCTACAATGAGCAGTTCTTC.

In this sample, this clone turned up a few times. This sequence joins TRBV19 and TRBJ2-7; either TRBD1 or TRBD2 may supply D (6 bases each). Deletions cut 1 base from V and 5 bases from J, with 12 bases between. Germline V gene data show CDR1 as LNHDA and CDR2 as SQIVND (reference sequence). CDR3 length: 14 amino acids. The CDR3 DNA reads TGTGCCAGTAGTATAGCTACCGGGGGCCACGAGCAGTACTTC. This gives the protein CASSIATGGHEQYF.